Here is one TCR beta chain with its context. Its antigen is not known. A much larger clone differs by one base, so this may be a read error. This CDR3 spans 12 amino acids. The germline V and J ends were trimmed by 5 bases and 7 bases, with 14 bases remaining between them. Germline V gene lookup returns CDR1 SQVTM and CDR2 ANQGSEA. Unique molecular identifiers were incorporated when the TCRbeta library was constructed. TCRdb independently ran MiXCR on the PCR reads; one entry per CDR3 protein. The sample has about 290,000 distinct CDR3 sequences; roughly a tenth are singletons. The data derive from a study of T-cell reconstitution after alpha-beta-depleted transplantation in children. Findings of the study overall: It was surviving recipient T cells and thymic progenitors that gave some patients high TCRbeta diversity at day 60. Diversity and T-cell counts at one year after transplant derived mostly from new T cells. At around two months after transplant, the alpha-beta T cells were reportedly derived from several hundred expanded clones that came from non-depleted graft cells.

The J gene is TRBJ1-1, the V gene TRBV29-1; D not certain. This receptor was obtained from a boy younger than two with acute myeloid leukemia, due to receive a stem cell transplant. Source: PBMCs, taken before TCRalphabeta/CD19-depleted stem cell transplant. This CDR3 reads CSVFDLGGEAFF. CDR3 in DNA: TGCAGCGTTTTTGACCTGGGCGGTGAAGCTTTCTTT.